This note documents a single T cell receptor beta chain sequence. The sample originates from a study of shared clonotypes between healthy human individuals. Profiled with immunoSEQ multiplex PCR; TCRdb holds only in-frame clones, not every one. The sample consists of 300,000 to 400,000 clones, more than 60% of them appearing once. Trimming at V came to 3 bases and at J to 6 bases, leaving 6 bases not matched to a gene. Looked up from germline, CDR1 is KGHSH and CDR2 is LQKENI. The CDR3 is 14 residues long. This chain uses TRBV18 with TRBJ2-3, with 7 bases fitting TRBD1. The sample consisted of memory CD4+ T cells sorted from blood. Described subset: CD45RA-negative fraction. This receptor was obtained from a man younger than 40 in good health. For the CDR3, the DNA is TGTGCCAGCTCACCGGGGACAGTGGGGGATACGCAGTATTTT. It translates to CASSPGTVGDTQYF. Drawing the rest from reference TRBV18 and TRBJ2-3, the complete variable domain is NAGVMQNPRHLVRRRGQEARLRCSPMKGHSHVYWYRQLPEEGLKFMVYLQKENIIDESGMPKERFSAEFPKEGPSILRIQQVVRGDSAAYFCASSPGTVGDTQYFGPGTRLTVL.